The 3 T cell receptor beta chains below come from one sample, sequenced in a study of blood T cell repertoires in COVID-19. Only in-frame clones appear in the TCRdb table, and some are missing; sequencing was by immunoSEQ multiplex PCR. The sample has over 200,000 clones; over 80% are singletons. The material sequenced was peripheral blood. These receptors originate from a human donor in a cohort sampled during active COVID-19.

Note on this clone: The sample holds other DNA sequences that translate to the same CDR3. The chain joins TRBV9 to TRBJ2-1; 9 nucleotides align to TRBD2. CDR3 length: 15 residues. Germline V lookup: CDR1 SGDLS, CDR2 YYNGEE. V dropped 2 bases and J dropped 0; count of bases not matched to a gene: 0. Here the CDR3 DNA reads TGTGCCAGCAGCGTGACTAGCGGCTCCTACAATGAGCAGTTCTTC. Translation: CASSVTSGSYNEQFF.

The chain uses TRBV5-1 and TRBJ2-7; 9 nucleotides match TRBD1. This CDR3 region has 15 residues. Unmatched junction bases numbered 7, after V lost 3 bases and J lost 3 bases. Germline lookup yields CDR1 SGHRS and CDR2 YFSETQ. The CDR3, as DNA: TGCGCCAGCAGCTCGGGACAGGGTCAGGTCTACGAGCAGTACTTC. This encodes CASSSGQGQVYEQYF.

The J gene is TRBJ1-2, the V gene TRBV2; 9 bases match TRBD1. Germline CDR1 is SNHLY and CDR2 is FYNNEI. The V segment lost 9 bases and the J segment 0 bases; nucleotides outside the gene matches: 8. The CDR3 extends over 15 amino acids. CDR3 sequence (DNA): TGTGCCAGGGCGGGGACAGGGCCCCCTAACTATGGCTACACCTTC. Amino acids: CARAGTGPPNYGYTF.